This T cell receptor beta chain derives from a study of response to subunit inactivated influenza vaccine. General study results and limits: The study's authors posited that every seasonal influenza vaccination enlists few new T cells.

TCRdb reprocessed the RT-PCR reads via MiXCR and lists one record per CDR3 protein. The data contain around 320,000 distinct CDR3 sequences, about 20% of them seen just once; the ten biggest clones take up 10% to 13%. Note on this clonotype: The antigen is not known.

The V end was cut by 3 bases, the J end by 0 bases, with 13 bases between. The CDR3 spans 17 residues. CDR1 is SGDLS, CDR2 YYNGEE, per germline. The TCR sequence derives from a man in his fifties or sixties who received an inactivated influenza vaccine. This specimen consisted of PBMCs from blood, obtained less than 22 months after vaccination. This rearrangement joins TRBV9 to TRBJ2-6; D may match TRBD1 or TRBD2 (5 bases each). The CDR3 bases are TGTGCCAGCAGCGCCCGGGACGGAAGCTCTGGGGCCAACGTCCTGACTTTC. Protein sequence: CASSARDGSSGANVLTF. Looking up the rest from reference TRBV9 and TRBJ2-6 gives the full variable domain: DSGVTQTPKHLITATGQRVTLRCSPRSGDLSVYWYQQSLDQGLQFLIQYYNGEERAKGNILERFSAQQFPDLHSELNLSSLELGDSALYFCASSARDGSSGANVLTFGAGSRLTVL.